The T cell receptor beta chain under discussion was sequenced for a study of T cell repertoires in ileal Crohn's disease (dated 2019 in TCRdb). Describing the broader study: At the time of surgery, around 38% of patients were active smokers, and the median duration of disease was approximately 8 years. All patients had surgery for a complication: stricturing disease in approximately 61% and penetrating disease in approximately 39%. Roughly half of the patients were given postoperative therapy, with 15 to 20 on anti-TNF agents and under 13 on thiopurines. The TCR repertoire was analysed in some 53 patients with Crohn's disease drawn from a prospective multicentre cohort. The study was conducted in parallel with a multicentre cohort that was designed to identify predictors of early endoscopic recurrence following ileocolonic resection. A Rutgeerts score above i0 was used to define endoscopic postoperative recurrence. A total of 170 or so mucosal samples from roughly 57 patients were sequenced, collected from several sites on the surgical specimen and at postoperative endoscopy. What the study reported, not specific to this receptor: Compared with non-smokers, patients who were active smokers at surgery showed a significantly higher proportion of clonal expansions (about 25% vs 18%, p=0.02). Endoscopic recurrence was found to be associated with higher high-frequency clone percentages at surgery, and recurrence was observed in all patients with clonality above 26.8% (18/57). Mucosal CD4 and CD8 T cells were sorted and sequenced only in a subgroup of patients, whose size was not stated. Compared with CD4 T cells, sorted CD8 T cells held more high-frequency clones, which suggests that the mucosal expansions were mostly CD8.

Around 0.45 micrograms of biopsy DNA per sample were submitted for commercial TCRB immunosequencing. Adaptive Biotechnology amplified CDR3 regions from genomic DNA with a two-step multiplex PCR that controlled for amplification bias. The first PCR used primers for every V and J gene segment; the second PCR added barcodes and Illumina adapters. CDR3 libraries were sequenced using an Illumina instrument. In the source study's methods: The analysis used both the pipelines supplied by the vendor and custom analysis of the raw data in R/Bioconductor with R version 3.3.0. Clonality, which ranges from 0 to 1, was calculated as the inverse of the normalised Shannon entropy across all productive clones. High-frequency clones were defined as the share of the repertoire taken up by the top 100 clones, keeping only clones that passed a 95% confidence test. Repertoire diversity was measured with the Simpson index, and overlap between samples was measured with the Morisita-Horn index. TCRdb holds this immuneACCESS table with in-frame rearrangements only. Some clones are missing; in checked studies, unresolved V genes explain under half, and the rest has no known cause. For V, J and clone size, that table is used; D and trimming come from the DNA. Within this sample are some 27,000 clones, with roughly 75% of them counted one time only. Roughly 19% of the sample is taken by the ten largest.

Adults with ileal or ileocolonic Crohn's disease and an indication for ileocolonic resection were eligible for inclusion. Whole ileal mucosal biopsies were stored frozen at -80°C before DNA extraction. Genomic DNA was extracted from frozen whole biopsies using a TRizol-based method and was quantified with a NanoDrop 2000 spectrophotometer. In regard to this clone: What this receptor recognizes is not known. Per-nucleotide qualities are absent, and no much larger clonotype sits a single base away.

The TCR comes from an adult with Crohn's disease. Material: ileal tissue.

The nucleotide sequence is given as TGTGCCTGTGAACAGGAAAACTCCTACGAGCAGTACTTC. Protein translation: CACEQENSYEQYF. The chain joins TRBV30 to TRBJ2-7; tentative D gene TRBD1, with 5 bases matching. Based on the germline V gene (reference sequence), the CDR1 and CDR2 sequences are GTSNPN and SVGIG. The CDR3 runs 13 residues from the cysteine to the phenylalanine. Just the 39-base CDR3 DNA is kept, in frame starting at base 1. V loses 6 bases, J loses 0 bases, and the germline ends lie 12 bases apart.